The 30 T cell receptor beta chains given below trace back to one sample, sequenced in a study of OX40 agonist ivuxolimab in advanced cancers. TCRdb's copy holds only in-frame clones and misses some; the assay was immunoSEQ multiplex PCR. The sample lists under 100,000 clones, approximately 80% occurring once. Sequenced material: CD4+ or CD8+ T cells sorted from blood, taken in a trial of the OX40 agonist ivuxolimab. Source of these receptors: an adult with an advanced solid tumor such as melanoma, head and neck, liver or kidney cancer.

The genes are TRBV18 and TRBJ2-5; D is perhaps TRBD2 (5 bases). Trimming removed 3 bases at V and 3 bases at J, with 14 bases between. CDR3 size: 15 residues. The V gene's germline CDR1 is KGHSH and CDR2 LQKENI. CDR3 nucleotides: TGTGCCAGCTCACCCCGGGCGAGGGTCGAAGAGACCCAGTACTTC. Amino acids: CASSPRARVEETQYF. Together with reference TRBV18 and TRBJ2-5, the CDR3 gives the full variable domain: NAGVMQNPRHLVRRRGQEARLRCSPMKGHSHVYWYRQLPEEGLKFMVYLQKENIIDESGMPKERFSAEFPKEGPSILRIQQVVRGDSAAYFCASSPRARVEETQYFGPGTRLLVL.

This clone was seen once. V gene TRBV29-1 combines with J gene TRBJ2-1; perhaps TRBD2 as D (6 bases). Germline V gene data show CDR1 as SQVTM and CDR2 as ANQGSEA. The V gene lost 0 bases and the J gene lost 4 bases, with 13 bases spanning the gap. The CDR3 sequence is 15 residues long. DNA for the CDR3: TGCAGCGTTGAAGATATCTCGGCGGGGTACAATGAGCAGTTCTTC. Protein sequence: CSVEDISAGYNEQFF.

This sequence joins TRBV28 and TRBJ1-3; no clear D gene. The V end was cut by 4 bases, the J end by 11 bases, with 24 bases between. The CDR3 is made up of 16 amino acids. Germline CDR1 reads MDHEN; CDR2 reads SYDVKM. CDR3 nucleotides: TGTGCCAGCAGTTCGCTCGTGGCGGGAGGTCCCAGCTCCATATATTTT. Protein: CASSSLVAGGPSSIYF.

The chain combines TRBV6-5 with TRBJ2-7, with 12 bases aligning to TRBD1. CDR1 MNHEY and CDR2 SVGAGI come from the germline V gene. This CDR3 has 16 residues. V lost 4 bases to trimming and J lost 4 bases; unmatched junction nucleotides: 8. CDR3 in DNA: TGTGCCAGCAGTTCCCCAAGGGACAGGGGGCTGTACGAGCAGTACTTC. Amino acid sequence: CASSSPRDRGLYEQYF.

V and J are TRBV15 and TRBJ1-6; 9 nucleotides match TRBD1. V trimming: 5 bases; J trimming: 0 bases; junction bases outside the gene matches: 8. The CDR3 covers 18 residues. The germline V gene encodes CDR1 LNHNV and CDR2 YYDKDF (reference sequence). The CDR3 DNA reads TGTGCCACCAGCGACAGGGGGGGCCGTAGCTCCTATAATTCACCCCTCCACTTT. Translating it yields CATSDRGGRSSYNSPLHF.

This clone was detected once. This chain links TRBV5-6 with TRBJ2-7; maybe TRBD1 (5 bases). The CDR3 has 14 residues. Germline CDR1 and CDR2: SGHDT and YYEEEE. Trimming cost V 4 bases and J 0 bases, with 11 bases left between them. CDR3 amino acids: CASSPRTFSYEQYF. Written as DNA, the CDR3 is TGTGCCAGCAGCCCTAGGACATTCTCCTACGAGCAGTACTTC.

V and J are TRBV14 and TRBJ2-1, with 7 nucleotides matching TRBD1. This CDR3 is built from 16 residues. CDR1 is SGHDN, CDR2 FVKESK, per germline. V gave up 2 bases and J gave up 5 bases; unmatched junction bases: 9. The CDR3 spells CASSQIYPGQHNEQFF. CDR3 sequence (DNA): TGTGCCAGCAGCCAAATTTATCCGGGACAGCACAATGAGCAGTTCTTC.

Worth noting for this clone: This same CDR3 is encoded by further DNA sequences in the sample. The chain links TRBV10-3 to TRBJ1-5; no definite D call. Trimming shortened V by 2 bases and J by 4 bases, and 3 bases separated the two germline ends. The CDR3 extends over 12 amino acids. The V gene's germline CDR1 is ENHRY and CDR2 SYGVKD. The CDR3 loop is CAISEGNQPQHF. CDR3 nucleotides: TGTGCCATCAGTGAGGGGAATCAGCCCCAGCATTTT.

This clone was observed a single time. The genes are TRBV6-5 and TRBJ2-5; no firm D call. Germline lookup yields CDR1 MNHEY and CDR2 SVGAGI. The CDR3 sequence is 14 residues long. Trimming left V 2 bases short and J 7 bases short, with 14 bases between. DNA of the CDR3: TGTGCCAGCAGTTACGTGGATTCTAGAGGGACCCAGTACTTC. This encodes CASSYVDSRGTQYF.

This sequence joins TRBV4-2 and TRBJ2-7; TRBD1 aligns across 8 bases. The CDR3 spans 17 residues. V lost 4 bases, J lost 5 bases, and 16 bases stayed unmatched. Germline V CDR1 and CDR2: LGHNA, YNFKEQ. DNA of the CDR3: TGTGCCAGCAGCCCTGGGGGTCGTGGGCAGGGGGCCCACGAGCAGTACTTC. This encodes CASSPGGRGQGAHEQYF.

Only one count was recorded for this clone. The V call is TRBV20-1, the J call TRBJ2-7, with D hard to call. Between the trimmed V and J ends, which lost 6 bases and 2 bases, there was a span of 8 bases. Germline lookup yields CDR1 DFQATT and CDR2 SNEGSKA (reference sequence). The CDR3 contains 11 residues. The CDR3 here is CSAAGPYEQYF. CDR3 DNA: TGCAGTGCCGCCGGCCCCTACGAGCAGTACTTC.

The chain couples TRBV25-1 to TRBJ2-3, with D possibly TRBD2 on 6 matching bases. Trimming pared 4 bases from V and 0 bases from J, leaving 11 bases between. This CDR3 is built from 15 residues. Germline-derived CDR1 and CDR2 are MGHDK and SYGVNS. The CDR3 region has the DNA TGTGCCAGCAGTGCCGGGACTGGAAGCACAGATACGCAGTATTTT. This encodes CASSAGTGSTDTQYF.

In its sample, this clone was seen once. The gene calls are TRBV4-3 and TRBJ2-6; 11 bases agree with TRBD2. The germline CDR1 and CDR2 sequences are LGHNA and YSLEER. The V and J ends lost 0 bases and 2 bases, in that order; junction bases with no gene match: 3. The CDR3 runs to 18 residues. The DNA of the CDR3 is TGCGCCAGCAGCCAAGAACTAGCGGGGGTCCCTGGGGCCAACGTCCTGACTTTC. This sequence encodes CASSQELAGVPGANVLTF.

In regard to this clone: The junction and the germline gene differ at one end; a read error may be behind it. The chain has TRBV6-5 and TRBJ2-7, with 8 bases matching TRBD2. Germline V gene sequence: CDR1 MNHEY, CDR2 SVGAGI. The CDR3 spans 14 residues. The CDR3 DNA sequence: TGTGCAAGCAGCCCGGGGGGGGGTACCTACGAGCAGTACTTC. Its protein product is CASSPGGGTYEQYF.

The chain employs TRBV6-5 and TRBJ2-4; 9 nucleotides align to TRBD2. This CDR3 spans 16 amino acids. Germline-derived CDR1 and CDR2 are MNHEY and SVGAGI. After removal of 2 bases from V and 6 bases from J, the junction contained 8 bases not matched to a gene. CDR3 sequence (DNA): TGTGCCAGCAGTTACGGAAAGCGGGAGGACGGAAACATTCAGTACTTC. Encoded protein: CASSYGKREDGNIQYF.

This chain's CDR3 is CASSFIGGETQYF. The DNA for the CDR3 is TGTGCCAGCAGCTTTATTGGGGGGGAGACCCAGTACTTC. This chain links TRBV5-5 with TRBJ2-5, with a tentative D call TRBD2 (6 bases). Germline-derived CDR1 and CDR2 are SGHKS and YYEKEE (reference sequence). This CDR3 spans 13 amino acids. The V and J ends lost 2 bases and 5 bases respectively, with 10 bases between them.

The V gene is TRBV27, the J gene TRBJ2-1; D is unclear. CDR3 length: 11 amino acids. V was clipped by 2 bases and J by 11 bases, with 7 bases between them. The V gene's germline CDR1 is MNHEY and CDR2 SMNVEV (reference sequence). The CDR3 here is CASSLGDKQFF. CDR3 nucleotide sequence: TGTGCCAGCAGTTTAGGGGATAAGCAGTTCTTC.

The genes are TRBV15 and TRBJ1-3, with a weak D call TRBD1 (6 bases). Trimming removed 0 bases at V and 2 bases at J, with 23 bases between. Germline V gene data show CDR1 as LNHNV and CDR2 as YYDKDF (reference sequence). The CDR3 length is 20 residues. The DNA for the CDR3 is TGTGCCACCAGCAGAGAGAGAATAGCCCCCCTACAGGGTGCTGGAAACACCATATATTTT. This codes for CATSRERIAPLQGAGNTIYF.

The gene calls are TRBV6-4 and TRBJ2-2; 8 positions agree with TRBD1. This CDR3 comprises 15 residues. Trimming at V came to 7 bases and at J to 7 bases, leaving 11 bases not matched to a gene. Germline V gene sequence: CDR1 MRHNA, CDR2 SNTAGT. The CDR3 loop reads CASKATGGAVGELFF. DNA for the CDR3: TGTGCCAGCAAAGCAACAGGGGGAGCGGTCGGGGAGCTGTTTTTT.

There are a few counts of this clone. In DNA, the CDR3 is TGTGCCAGAAGCCGGACAGGGGGGTCCTATAATTCACCCCTCCACTTT. It yields the protein CARSRTGGSYNSPLHF. This chain links TRBV5-3 with TRBJ1-6; 10 nucleotides line up with TRBD1. TRBV5-3 qualifies as an ORF whose function is uncertain. The CDR3 runs 16 residues. Unmatched junction bases numbered 2, after V lost 4 bases and J lost 1 base.

This clone was seen only a few times. V is TRBV18 and J is TRBJ2-3, with 8 bases lining up with TRBD1. CDR1 KGHSH and CDR2 LQKENI come from the germline V gene. The CDR3 runs to 16 residues. Unmatched junction bases numbered 6, after V lost 0 bases and J lost 4 bases. CDR3 in DNA: TGTGCCAGCTCACCACCCCGACAGGGGAAGGCAGATACGCAGTATTTT. Protein product: CASSPPRQGKADTQYF.

CDR3 in DNA: TGTGCCAGCAGCTTGGACGGACAGGGCACCGGGGAGCTGTTTTTT. It translates to CASSLDGQGTGELFF. This chain joins TRBV5-4 and TRBJ2-2, with 8 nucleotides matching TRBD1. CDR1 SGHNT and CDR2 YYREEE come from the germline V gene (reference sequence). The CDR3 covers 15 residues. The junction had 2 bases not matched to a gene; V was cut back by 0 bases and J by 4 bases.

The V call is TRBV2, the J call TRBJ1-1; D is unclear. The germline CDR1 and CDR2 sequences are SNHLY and FYNNEI. Trimming shortened V by 6 bases and J by 5 bases, and 16 bases separated the two germline ends. This CDR3 is 14 amino acids long. For the CDR3, the DNA is TGTGCCAGCAGGGATGGGTCCTCGGATACTGAAGCTTTCTTT. Its protein product is CASRDGSSDTEAFF.

The chain employs TRBV7-2 and TRBJ1-2, with D maybe TRBD1 (6 bases). CDR3 length: 15 amino acids. Germline CDR1 is SGHTA and CDR2 is FQGNSA. V lost 4 bases and J 3 bases, leaving 15 bases between the germline ends. In DNA form, the CDR3 reads TGTGCCAGCAGCTACGCCCGGACAGATTACTATGGCTACACCTTC. Amino acids: CASSYARTDYYGYTF.

The chain has TRBV7-9 and TRBJ1-4; D is unresolved. V lost 2 bases to trimming and J lost 0 bases, with 7 bases between them. This CDR3 contains 15 residues. From germline, CDR1 is SEHNR and CDR2 FQNEAQ (reference sequence). DNA for the CDR3: TGTGCCAGCAGCTTAAGGGCAGCAACTAATGAAAAACTGTTTTTT. This translates into CASSLRAATNEKLFF.

This clone was detected once. The rearrangement uses TRBV21-1 and TRBJ2-7; whether TRBD2, the table's D call, matches the DNA was not checked. TRBV21-1 is described as a pseudogene. The CDR3 sequence is 13 residues long. The CDR3 reads CASSKVTAYEQYF. The CDR3 nucleotides are TGTGCCAGCAGCAAAGTGACTGCCTACGAGCAGTACTTC.

A few counts support this clone. The chain is built from TRBV7-2 and TRBJ2-1; D is unresolved. The ends were cut back, 1 base at V and 7 bases at J, with 11 bases in the middle. CDR1 and CDR2 (germline): SGHTA, FQGNSA. The CDR3 runs to 14 residues. This CDR3 is CASSLVPAANEQFF. In nucleotides, the CDR3 is TGTGCCAGCAGCTTAGTCCCCGCAGCGAATGAGCAGTTCTTC.

The V gene is TRBV7-8, the J gene TRBJ2-3; maybe TRBD2 (5 bases). V was cut by 3 bases and J by 4 bases, with 26 bases left in between. The germline V gene has CDR1 SGHVS and CDR2 FQNEAQ. This CDR3 is built from 19 residues. CDR3 in amino acids: CASSFGRVWPQRGSDTQYF. For the CDR3, the DNA is TGTGCCAGCAGCTTTGGGCGGGTGTGGCCGCAACGAGGTTCAGATACGCAGTATTTT.

In DNA form, the CDR3 reads TGTGCCAGCAGCCCCGACACTAACTATGGCTACACCTTC. Protein: CASSPDTNYGYTF. V gene TRBV6-5 combines with J gene TRBJ1-2; D is unresolved. V was clipped by 6 bases and J by 0 bases, with 8 bases between them. The CDR3 loop spans 13 amino acids. Germline V gene sequence: CDR1 MNHEY, CDR2 SVGAGI.

This clone has just a few counts. The rearrangement links TRBV10-3 to TRBJ1-2; unclear D gene. CDR3 length: 14 amino acids. Deletions cut 4 bases from V and 8 bases from J, with 17 bases between. Germline V CDR1 and CDR2: ENHRY, SYGVKD. CDR3 sequence: CAISVRTEFLGYTF. CDR3 coding DNA: TGTGCCATCAGTGTCCGGACGGAATTTTTGGGCTACACCTTC.